What follows describes a single TCR beta chain. The antigen remains unidentified. This record belongs to a study of T cell responses to AZD1222 COVID-19 vaccine. Overall study results and limits: It should be noted that donors were predominantly white British and more often female, and clonal diversity was possibly underestimated.

Sequencing was performed with immunoSEQ multiplex PCR; in TCRdb, only in-frame clones are kept and a portion is missing. The sample yields about 140,000 clones, approximately 92% seen once. This CDR3 contains 17 residues. Trimming took off 5 bases at V and 1 base at J, with 17 bases between the two ends. From germline, CDR1 is SNHLY and CDR2 FYNNEI. This sequence was found in an adult in good health. The chain combines TRBV2 with TRBJ1-4; the D gene is possibly TRBD1 (5 bases). Material: peripheral blood, obtained on day 0 of AZD1222 vaccination. CDR3 sequence (DNA): TGTGCCAGCAGTACTGAAGGGACCACGGGAACTAATGAAAAACTGTTTTTT. Translated, it gives CASSTEGTTGTNEKLFF.